This T cell receptor (beta chain) was captured in a study of T-cell memory formation after mild COVID-19. The CDR3 covers 16 residues. J was trimmed by 4 bases and V by 4 bases; bases with no gene match: 7. Germline CDR1 is SGHDN and CDR2 is FVKESK. Each CDR3 protein is one row after TCRdb ran MiXCR on the 5' RACE reads. This table has a few hundred thousand distinct CDR3 sequences, about 15% appearing once. Findings of the study overall: CD8+ contracting clones occupied EMRA, while CD4+ ones occupied mainly CM and EM. Contracting clones, day 15 to 85, had balanced CD4/CD8, and later expanders favored CD4+.

This clonotype appeared a single time. The antigen remains undetermined. The J gene is TRBJ2-1, the V gene TRBV14, with 10 bases aligning to TRBD1. Sequenced material: PBMCs or a T cell subset sorted from them (not recorded which). The TCR was taken from a man aged 18 to 30 who had mild COVID-19 (a few samples of this study predate the infection). Cell type and time point are not known. The CDR3 DNA sequence: TGTGCCAGCAGCCTTCCCCGGGACAGGGGTTACAATGAGCAGTTCTTC. It translates to CASSLPRDRGYNEQFF.